These 21 T cell receptor beta chains were sequenced from one sample in a study of cytomegalovirus exposure and HLA in healthy donors. Vbeta (60) and Jbeta (13) primers were used in the PCR. Generated by immunoSEQ multiplex PCR, the TCRdb table keeps only in-frame clones and is missing some. The data show 210,000 or so clones, approximately 90% seen once. The sequenced material came from PBMCs. The source is a woman aged 18-35 years in good health and CMV-seronegative.

V gene TRBV29-1 combines with J gene TRBJ2-3; TRBD1 matches at 7 bases. The J segment lost 3 bases and the V segment lost 5 bases, leaving 2 bases of the junction unmatched. This CDR3 comprises 12 residues. Germline V lookup: CDR1 SQVTM, CDR2 ANQGSEA. The CDR3 spells CSVQGQTDTQYF. The CDR3 nucleotides are TGCAGCGTTCAGGGACAGACAGATACGCAGTATTTT.

This chain uses TRBV4-2 with TRBJ2-7; D gene uncertain. This CDR3 is 16 amino acids long. V gave up 4 bases and J gave up 3 bases, with 19 bases separating them. Per germline, CDR1 LGHNA and CDR2 YNFKEQ. CDR3 loop: CASSLSRSLMGYEQYF. Here the CDR3 DNA reads TGTGCCAGCAGCCTATCCAGGTCCTTAATGGGCTACGAGCAGTACTTC.

The gene calls are TRBV14 and TRBJ2-7; 10 positions match TRBD1. Germline trimming cut 3 bases from V and 1 base from J; bases unmatched to any gene: 3. CDR3 length: 15 amino acids. Germline values: CDR1 SGHDN, CDR2 FVKESK. CDR3 DNA: TGTGCCAGCAGCCAGACAGGGGGCAATTCCTACGAGCAGTACTTC. Translating it yields CASSQTGGNSYEQYF.

The chain links TRBV7-2 to TRBJ2-5; TRBD2 might be the D (5 bases). V shed 1 base and J shed 5 bases, with 11 bases lying between them. CDR3 length: 14 amino acids. Germline V gene data show CDR1 as SGHTA and CDR2 as FQGNSA. The CDR3 reads CASSLGGGGETQYF. CDR3 bases: TGTGCCAGCAGCTTAGGCGGTGGCGGGGAGACCCAGTACTTC.

The V gene is TRBV4-3, the J gene TRBJ1-2, with D perhaps TRBD1 (6 bases). The V and J ends lost 1 base and 2 bases respectively, with 17 bases between them. This CDR3 has 17 amino acids. CDR1 is LGHNA, CDR2 YSLEER, per germline. CDR3 sequence (DNA): TGCGCCAGCAGCCAAGGGACATACAGGGTTATGAACTATGGCTACACCTTC. Its protein product is CASSQGTYRVMNYGYTF.

This sequence joins TRBV5-1 and TRBJ1-2; D is possibly TRBD1 (6 bases). V was clipped by 0 bases and J by 4 bases, with 13 bases between them. Germline values: CDR1 SGHRS, CDR2 YFSETQ. The CDR3 consists of 15 residues. The chain's CDR3 is CASSLGRTVSYGYTF. DNA for the CDR3: TGCGCCAGCAGCTTGGGCCGGACAGTTTCCTATGGCTACACCTTC.

The rearrangement links TRBV9 to TRBJ2-7, with D possibly TRBD2 on 6 matching bases. The CDR3 is 15 amino acids. The ends were cut back, 2 bases at V and 7 bases at J, with 19 bases in the middle. The germline V gene encodes CDR1 SGDLS and CDR2 YYNGEE. The CDR3 reads CASSVTGEVRGEQYF. DNA of the CDR3: TGTGCCAGCAGCGTGACGGGGGAGGTCCGGGGAGAGCAGTACTTC. Complete variable domain (other parts from reference TRBV9 and TRBJ2-7): DSGVTQTPKHLITATGQRVTLRCSPRSGDLSVYWYQQSLDQGLQFLIQYYNGEERAKGNILERFSAQQFPDLHSELNLSSLELGDSALYFCASSVTGEVRGEQYFGPGTRLTVT.

V usage is TRBV11-2 and J usage is TRBJ1-2; D remains ambiguous. The length of the CDR3 is 12 residues. V lost 3 bases and J 3 bases, leaving 5 bases between the germline ends. CDR1 SGHAT and CDR2 FQNNGV come from the germline V gene. Written as DNA, the CDR3 is TGTGCCAGCAGCTTTATAGACTATGGCTACACCTTC. Its translation: CASSFIDYGYTF.

The chain combines TRBV7-8 with TRBJ2-5, with TRBD2 matching 10 bases. Germline lookup yields CDR1 SGHVS and CDR2 FQNEAQ. The CDR3 extends over 14 amino acids. Trimming cost V 5 bases and J 6 bases; bases outside gene matches: 6. The CDR3 loop reads CASSHSGGGQTQYF. The CDR3 nucleotides read TGTGCCAGCAGCCACAGCGGGGGGGGGCAGACCCAGTACTTC.

This clone turned up a few times. This rearrangement joins TRBV5-1 to TRBJ2-1, with 10 bases fitting TRBD1. Germline V CDR1 and CDR2: SGHRS, YFSETQ. Trimming took 4 bases from V and 5 from J; bases not matched to a gene: 3. The CDR3 runs to 14 residues. CDR3 nucleotides: TGCGCCAGCAGCGGGGGACAGGGGAACAATGAGCAGTTCTTC. Translated, it gives CASSGGQGNNEQFF.

This rearrangement joins TRBV5-6 to TRBJ2-7; D call uncertain. Germline lookup yields CDR1 SGHDT and CDR2 YYEEEE. V lost 1 base and J lost 3, with 17 bases in between. CDR3 size: 16 residues. CDR3 DNA: TGTGCCAGCAGCTTGACCCCCTCTAGTGTAGGCTACGAGCAGTACTTC. Its translation is CASSLTPSSVGYEQYF.

The chain is built from TRBV5-6 and TRBJ2-2; 8 bases line up with TRBD2. J gave up 4 bases and V 0 bases, and 8 bases lay outside the gene matches. The CDR3 consists of 17 residues. From germline, CDR1 is SGHDT and CDR2 YYEEEE. CDR3 bases: TGTGCCAGCAGCTTGGGGATTAGCGGGGCGGGCACCGGGGAGCTGTTTTTT. This translates into CASSLGISGAGTGELFF.

The rearrangement links TRBV27 to TRBJ2-1; a weak D match, TRBD1 (6 bases). CDR1 and CDR2 (germline): MNHEY, SMNVEV (reference sequence). Trimming pared 5 bases from V and 0 bases from J, leaving 14 bases between. The CDR3 length is 16 residues. The CDR3 nucleotides read TGTGCCAGCAGTCCCGGACAGAGCCGCTCCTACAATGAGCAGTTCTTC. Translated, it gives CASSPGQSRSYNEQFF.

The chain employs TRBV25-1 and TRBJ1-2, with a tentative D call TRBD1 (5 bases). The CDR3 totals 15 residues. V was shortened by 1 base and J by 2 bases, with 11 bases between the two germline ends. Germline V gene lookup returns CDR1 MGHDK and CDR2 SYGVNS. The CDR3: CASSESNRPNYGYTF. As DNA, the CDR3 is TGTGCCAGCAGTGAATCGAACAGGCCCAACTATGGCTACACCTTC.

This chain uses TRBV5-6 with TRBJ2-5; D is possibly TRBD1 (5 bases). The V gene lost 0 bases and the J gene lost 5 bases, with 8 bases spanning the gap. The length of the CDR3 is 13 residues. In germline, CDR1 is SGHDT, CDR2 YYEEEE. The DNA for the CDR3 is TGTGCCAGCAGCTTGGTACAGGAGGAGACCCAGTACTTC. Its protein product is CASSLVQEETQYF.

This clone was recorded only once. The chain carries TRBV19 and TRBJ2-2; unclear D gene. The CDR3 extends over 18 amino acids. V lost 6 bases and J 4 bases, leaving 24 bases between the germline ends. Germline V gene data show CDR1 as LNHDA and CDR2 as SQIVND (reference sequence). The CDR3 region is CASRPRLDAYPGTGELFF. Written as DNA, the CDR3 is TGTGCCAGTAGGCCCCGCCTAGACGCTTATCCCGGCACCGGGGAGCTGTTTTTT.

DNA of the CDR3: TGCGCCAGCAGCGTGGACAGGGGTACGCAGTATTTT. Translated, it gives CASSVDRGTQYF. V gene TRBV5-1 combines with J gene TRBJ2-3; 9 nucleotides agree with TRBD1. Germline CDR1 reads SGHRS; CDR2 reads YFSETQ. The CDR3 extends over 12 amino acids. The trim removed 4 bases at V and 8 bases at J, leaving 2 bases unmatched.

This sequence joins TRBV18 and TRBJ2-7, with 10 bases that match TRBD1. The CDR3 has 17 amino acids. Per the germline V gene, CDR1 is KGHSH and CDR2 is LQKENI. J was trimmed by 0 bases and V by 0 bases; bases with no gene match: 5. CDR3 amino acids: CASSPPSGTGASYEQYF. In nucleotides, the CDR3 is TGTGCCAGCTCACCACCTTCCGGGACAGGGGCCTCCTACGAGCAGTACTTC.

The rearrangement uses TRBV15 and TRBJ2-1; 8 bases are a match to TRBD1. V trimming: 4 bases; J trimming: 3 bases; junction bases outside the gene matches: 8. Per the germline V gene, CDR1 is LNHNV and CDR2 is YYDKDF (reference sequence). The length of the CDR3 is 16 residues. The chain's CDR3 is CATSTLGTGGYNEQFF. The CDR3 DNA sequence: TGTGCCACCAGCACCCTGGGTACAGGGGGCTACAATGAGCAGTTCTTC.

This clone was recorded a few times. The chain uses TRBV7-6 and TRBJ1-5; possible D gene TRBD1, 5 bases. V was trimmed by 5 bases and J by 5 bases, leaving 10 bases between them. CDR3 length: 13 residues. Germline values: CDR1 SGHVS, CDR2 FNYEAQ. CDR3 residues: CASSLGGYQPQHF. As DNA, the CDR3 is TGTGCCAGCAGCCTGGGGGGTTATCAGCCCCAGCATTTT.

This clone was seen only once. This rearrangement joins TRBV6-1 to TRBJ2-3, with TRBD2 matching 11 bases. The CDR3 is 17 residues long. Germline trimming cut 4 bases from V and 4 bases from J; bases unmatched to any gene: 10. The germline gives CDR1 MNHNS, CDR2 SASEGT. CDR3 in amino acids: CASSVLSGRAVSDTQYF. As DNA, the CDR3 is TGTGCCAGCAGTGTTCTTAGCGGGAGGGCCGTTTCAGATACGCAGTATTTT.